Listed here are 28 T cell receptor beta chains from one sample, sequenced in a study of T cells in Graves' hyperthyroidism and ophthalmopathy. The CDR3 regions of TCR beta were amplified from RNA transcripts. An initial round of RT-PCR targeting the TCR CDR3 relied on the HTBI primer set. TCRdb recomputed calls from the multiplex PCR reads with MiXCR, one row per CDR3 protein. The sample yields hundreds of thousands of distinct CDR3 sequences, 14% to 15% seen once. Sequencing was carried out using blood. The receptors here all came from a man aged 18 to 30 with Graves' ophthalmopathy.

This clonotype has just a few counts. The chain recombines TRBV5-6 with TRBJ2-7, with D unclear. The CDR3 runs 14 residues. CDR1 SGHDT and CDR2 YYEEEE come from the germline V gene. The ends were cut back, 0 bases at V and 7 bases at J, with 14 bases in the middle. The CDR3 is CASSLGLGIVEQYF. CDR3 sequence (DNA): TGTGCCAGCAGCTTGGGACTGGGGATTGTGGAGCAGTACTTC.

This chain uses TRBV5-1 with TRBJ2-5, with D hard to call. CDR1 and CDR2 (germline): SGHRS, YFSETQ. This CDR3 has 11 residues. Trimming took 5 bases from V and 5 from J, leaving 7 bases between them. The CDR3 coding sequence is TGCGCCAGCAGAAGGTGGGAGACCCAGTACTTC. Translating gives CASRRWETQYF.

V is TRBV4-1 and J is TRBJ1-2, with D tentatively TRBD1 (5 bases). The CDR3 runs to 14 residues. Germline CDR1 and CDR2: MGHRA and YSYEKL. Trimming stripped 3 bases from V and 7 bases from J, with 15 bases between. CDR3 DNA sequence: TGCGCCAGCAGCCAGTCAACAGGAAGTACTGGCTACACCTTC. Its protein is CASSQSTGSTGYTF.

This clonotype was detected only a few times. Being one base from a much bigger clone, this may be a read error. The CDR3 does not end in the conserved phenylalanine or tryptophan, so this is likely a read error. The chain carries TRBV12-3 or TRBV12-4 and TRBJ1-5, with D perhaps matching TRBD1 (5 bases). The CDR3 covers 14 residues. Trimming shortened V by 3 bases and J by 4 bases, and 10 bases separated the two germline ends. The DNA of the CDR3 is TGTGCCAGCAGTTTTGGGCAGGGAAATCAGCCCCAGCATCTT. Amino acids: CASSFGQGNQPQHL.

This clonotype was detected only a few times. V gene TRBV6-1 combines with J gene TRBJ1-5; 7 nucleotides match TRBD1. Per the germline V gene, CDR1 is MNHNS and CDR2 is SASEGT. This CDR3 has 15 amino acids. V lost 6 bases to trimming and J lost 0 bases; unmatched junction nucleotides: 5. CDR3 coding DNA: TGTGCCAGCAGGGCCCAGGGGGGTAGCAATCAGCCCCAGCATTTT. This gives the protein CASRAQGGSNQPQHF.

This clonotype was counted ten times or more. The V gene is TRBV20-1, the J gene TRBJ2-1; 11 bases fit TRBD1. Germline values: CDR1 DFQATT, CDR2 SNEGSKA (reference sequence). This CDR3 has 15 residues. Trimming cost V 5 bases and J 8 bases; bases outside gene matches: 11. The CDR3 nucleotides read TGCAGTGCTGACGGTGGGACAGGGGGTGGGGATGAGCAGTTCTTC. Encoded protein: CSADGGTGGGDEQFF.

This clonotype was seen a few times. CDR3 protein: CASSQGRRTGGYEQYF. CDR3 bases: TGCGCCAGCAGCCAAGGAAGGAGGACAGGGGGCTACGAGCAGTACTTC. This rearrangement joins TRBV4-1 to TRBJ2-7, with 10 bases matching TRBD1. V was clipped by 1 base and J by 3 bases; unmatched bases: 6. CDR3 length equals 16 residues. CDR1 is MGHRA, CDR2 YSYEKL, per germline.

In this sample, this clonotype turned up many times. The chain has TRBV18 and TRBJ1-5; the D gene is possibly TRBD1 (5 bases). The CDR3 is 15 residues long. Germline loops: CDR1 KGHSH, CDR2 LQKENI. V lost 3 bases and J lost 7, with 16 bases in between. This CDR3 is CASSPGQGRVQPQHF. The CDR3 DNA follows: TGTGCCAGCTCACCTGGGCAGGGCAGGGTCCAGCCCCAGCATTTT.

This clonotype was recorded a few times. The chain couples TRBV14 to TRBJ1-2; possibly TRBD1 for D (6 bases). Germline CDR1 is SGHDN and CDR2 is FVKESK. The V end lost 4 bases, the J end lost 8 bases, and 14 bases lay between the germline ends. The CDR3 loop spans 13 amino acids. In DNA, the CDR3 is TGTGCCAGCAGCCCCGGGACAAGGTTAGGCTACACCTTC. Translated, it gives CASSPGTRLGYTF.

To note about this clonotype: One junction end does not reproduce the germline sequence, and a read error may be involved. The chain carries TRBV27 and TRBJ1-2; 7 positions agree with TRBD1. Looked up from germline, CDR1 is MNHEY and CDR2 is SMNVEV (reference sequence). The CDR3 runs 11 residues. CDR3 bases: TGTGCCAGCAGTAGGACCCAGGGGGGGGCCTTC. Translating gives CASSRTQGGAF.

This clonotype was detected ten times or more. The chain links TRBV30 to TRBJ2-3, with 9 bases fitting TRBD2. V lost 5 bases to trimming and J lost 3 bases; unmatched junction nucleotides: 3. Germline V gene sequence: CDR1 GTSNPN, CDR2 SVGIG (reference sequence). There are 13 residues in the CDR3. CDR3 sequence reads: CAWGTSGTDTQYF. The CDR3, as DNA: TGTGCCTGGGGCACTAGCGGGACAGATACGCAGTATTTT.

This clonotype showed up many times. V is TRBV7-9 and J is TRBJ2-5, with a tentative D call TRBD2 (5 bases). V lost 2 bases and J lost 5, with 12 bases in between. Germline-derived CDR1 and CDR2 are SEHNR and FQNEAQ (reference sequence). The CDR3 length is 14 residues. CDR3 loop: CASSLPRVRETQYF. The CDR3 DNA sequence: TGTGCCAGCAGCTTACCGAGGGTTCGGGAGACCCAGTACTTC.

The J gene is TRBJ2-1, the V gene TRBV19; a possible D gene is TRBD1 (6 bases). The CDR3 is 15 residues long. Trimming cost V 3 bases and J 6 bases, with 15 bases left between them. Germline V CDR1 and CDR2: LNHDA, SQIVND (reference sequence). The CDR3 DNA reads as TGTGCCAGTAGTATCCACAGGGTCATCGGCAATGAGCAGTTCTTC. It is translated as CASSIHRVIGNEQFF.

This clonotype was seen repeatedly, ten times or more. The chain carries TRBV5-1 and TRBJ2-3; D may be TRBD1 (5 bases). Germline V gene sequence: CDR1 SGHRS, CDR2 YFSETQ. The V gene lost 2 bases and the J gene lost 0 bases, with 13 bases spanning the gap. The CDR3 loop spans 16 amino acids. CDR3 DNA sequence: TGCGCCAGCAGCTTAGACAGCCGCCATAGCACAGATACGCAGTATTTT. Its protein is CASSLDSRHSTDTQYF.

The table lists this clonotype with many counts. The chain carries TRBV7-8 and TRBJ2-3, with TRBD2 matching over 7 bases. CDR3 length: 15 residues. The V segment lost 0 bases and the J segment 6 bases; nucleotides outside the gene matches: 6. Germline CDR1 and CDR2: SGHVS and FQNEAQ. The CDR3 region has the DNA TGTGCCAGCAGCTTAGCGCTCCAGGGAGGGGATACGCAGTATTTT. As protein: CASSLALQGGDTQYF.

This clonotype has a count of ten or more. The chain combines TRBV18 with TRBJ1-1; D gene unclear. V was cut by 1 base and J by 5 bases, with 11 bases left in between. This CDR3 spans 14 amino acids. From germline, CDR1 is KGHSH and CDR2 LQKENI. CDR3 protein: CASSPLGGETEAFF. CDR3 in DNA: TGTGCCAGCTCACCACTGGGCGGGGAGACTGAAGCTTTCTTT. The full variable domain, with the rest looked up from reference TRBV18 and TRBJ1-1, is NAGVMQNPRHLVRRRGQEARLRCSPMKGHSHVYWYRQLPEEGLKFMVYLQKENIIDESGMPKERFSAEFPKEGPSILRIQQVVRGDSAAYFCASSPLGGETEAFFGQGTRLTVV.

The table lists this clonotype with many counts. The rearrangement links TRBV7-8 to TRBJ2-7; 7 bases map to TRBD2. Germline lookup yields CDR1 SGHVS and CDR2 FQNEAQ. This CDR3 has 12 amino acids. The V and J ends lost 9 bases and 5 bases, in that order; junction bases with no gene match: 7. This chain's CDR3 is CASRREGNEQYF. The CDR3 coding sequence is TGTGCCAGTCGAAGGGAGGGGAACGAGCAGTACTTC.

This clonotype was recorded many times. V gene TRBV29-1 combines with J gene TRBJ2-2, with D perhaps matching TRBD2 (5 bases). Per the germline V gene, CDR1 is SQVTM and CDR2 is ANQGSEA. This CDR3 contains 12 residues. Trimming left V 4 bases short and J 2 bases short, with 5 bases between. CDR3 nucleotides: TGCAGCGTTGCGGGAAACACCGGGGAGCTGTTTTTT. This gives the protein CSVAGNTGELFF.

This clonotype was recorded at least ten times. This chain uses TRBV13 with TRBJ2-7, with a possible D match to TRBD2 (5 bases). Germline V CDR1 and CDR2: PRHDT, FYEKMQ (reference sequence). V gave up 5 bases and J gave up 1 base, with 12 bases separating them. The CDR3 spans 14 residues. The CDR3 sequence is CASSPEGGSYEQYF. The CDR3 region has the DNA TGTGCCAGCAGCCCCGAAGGCGGGTCCTACGAGCAGTACTTC.

With respect to this clonotype: A much larger clone differs by one base, so this may be a read error. The rearrangement joins TRBV11-2 to TRBJ2-7; D call uncertain. Trimming stripped 2 bases from V and 5 bases from J, with 7 bases between. CDR3 length equals 12 residues. Germline lookup yields CDR1 SGHAT and CDR2 FQNNGV. CDR3 region: CASSLTGHEQYF. DNA for the CDR3: TGTGCCAGCAGCTTAACCGGCCACGAGCAGTACTTC.

This clonotype occurred many times. The rearrangement links TRBV11-3 to TRBJ1-1; D not resolved. V was trimmed by 5 bases and J by 6 bases, leaving 16 bases between them. The CDR3 length is 14 residues. Per the germline V gene, CDR1 is SGHNT and CDR2 is YENEEA. The DNA for the CDR3 is TGTGCCAGCAGCGCTATGGGCCCACGGGCTGAAGCTTTCTTT. This encodes CASSAMGPRAEAFF.

The rearrangement joins TRBV6-2 or TRBV6-3 to TRBJ1-2; tentative D call: TRBD1 (5 bases). CDR3 length equals 12 residues. Germline loops: CDR1 MNHEY, CDR2 SVGEGT. Trimming cost V 6 bases and J 7 bases, with 12 bases left between them. DNA for the CDR3: TGTGCCAGCAGCGACAGCCGCCTTGGCTACACCTTC. Its protein product is CASSDSRLGYTF.

This clonotype was picked up many times. V is TRBV2 and J is TRBJ2-1; 8 bases map to TRBD1. CDR3 size: 12 residues. Germline values: CDR1 SNHLY, CDR2 FYNNEI. Trimming at V came to 7 bases and at J to 9 bases, leaving 5 bases not matched to a gene. The CDR3 bases are TGTGCCAGCAATGACAGGGGAGTTGAGCAGTTCTTC. It translates to CASNDRGVEQFF.

The table lists this clonotype with many counts. The rearrangement uses TRBV6-1 and TRBJ1-4; D not certain. Trimming shortened V by 5 bases and J by 2 bases, and 12 bases separated the two germline ends. The CDR3 consists of 15 residues. From germline, CDR1 is MNHNS and CDR2 SASEGT. CDR3: CASSSLVGTNEKLFF. CDR3 nucleotide sequence: TGTGCCAGCAGTTCCCTGGTGGGGACTAATGAAAAACTGTTTTTT.

This clonotype was counted at least ten times. This sequence joins TRBV11-2 and TRBJ1-6; TRBD1 aligns across 9 bases. Germline CDR1 and CDR2: SGHAT and FQNNGV. This CDR3 contains 15 residues. The V gene end was trimmed by 3 bases and the J gene end by 7 bases; junction bases not matched to a gene: 4. In DNA form, the CDR3 reads TGTGCCAGCAGCTTCGGGACAGGGTGGAATTCACCCCTCCACTTT. Amino acids: CASSFGTGWNSPLHF.

Of note for this clonotype: A much larger clone sits a single nucleotide away, making a read error possible. The chain carries TRBV6-2 or TRBV6-3 and TRBJ2-2, with a tentative D call TRBD1 (6 bases). Judging by the DNA end, TRBJ1-1 fits better; the J call may be wrong. The CDR3 runs 14 residues. CDR1 is MNHEY, CDR2 SVGEGT, per germline. The CDR3 is CASSYSIVATGAFF. In nucleotides, the CDR3 is TGTGCCAGCAGTTACTCGATTGTGGCGACAGGAGCTTTCTTT.

The chain combines TRBV2 with TRBJ2-7; possibly TRBD1 for D (7 bases). This CDR3 region has 12 residues. Germline V gene lookup returns CDR1 SNHLY and CDR2 FYNNEI. Trimming removed 6 bases from V and 9 bases from J, with 15 bases in between. The CDR3 region has the DNA TGTGCCAGCAGCGGGAACAGGGGAGGGCAGTACTTC. This encodes CASSGNRGGQYF.

This clonotype was detected ten times or more. The chain is built from TRBV3-1 and TRBJ1-1; D not certain. The CDR3 length is 14 residues. Deletions cut 4 bases from V and 1 base from J, with 10 bases between. CDR1 is LGHDT and CDR2 is YNNKEL in the germline V gene (reference sequence). CDR3 amino acids: CASSRAVANTEAFF. The CDR3 DNA reads TGTGCCAGCAGCCGCGCTGTGGCGAACACTGAAGCTTTCTTT. Variable domain in full (rest from reference TRBV3-1 and TRBJ1-1): DTAVSQTPKYLVTQMGNDKSIKCEQNLGHDTMYWYKQDSKKFLKIMFSYNNKELIINETVPNRFSPKSPDKAHLNLHINSLELGDSAVYFCASSRAVANTEAFFGQGTRLTVV.